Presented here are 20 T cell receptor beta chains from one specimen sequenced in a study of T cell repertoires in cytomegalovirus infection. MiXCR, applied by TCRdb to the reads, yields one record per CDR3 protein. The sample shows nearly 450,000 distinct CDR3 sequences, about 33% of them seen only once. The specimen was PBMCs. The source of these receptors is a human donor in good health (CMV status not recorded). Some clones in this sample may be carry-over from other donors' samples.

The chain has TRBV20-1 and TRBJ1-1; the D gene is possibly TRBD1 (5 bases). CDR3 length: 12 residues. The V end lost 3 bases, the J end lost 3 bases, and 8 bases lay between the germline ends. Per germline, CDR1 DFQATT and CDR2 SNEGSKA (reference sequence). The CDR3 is CSARLGDTEAFF. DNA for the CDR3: TGCAGTGCTAGGTTGGGGGACACTGAAGCTTTCTTT.

The CDR3 sequence: CASSLPNFYGYTF. CDR3 nucleotide sequence: TGTGCCAGCAGCTTACCGAACTTCTATGGCTACACCTTC. V and J are TRBV11-2 and TRBJ1-2, with D unclear. Looked up from germline, CDR1 is SGHAT and CDR2 is FQNNGV. CDR3 length equals 13 residues. Trimming cost V 2 bases and J 4 bases, with 8 bases left between them. Full variable domain (rest looked up from reference TRBV11-2 and TRBJ1-2): EAGVAQSPRYKIIEKRQSVAFWCNPISGHATLYWYQQILGQGPKLLIQFQNNGVVDDSQLPKDRFSAERLKGVDSTLKIQPAKLEDSAVYLCASSLPNFYGYTFGSGTRLTVV.

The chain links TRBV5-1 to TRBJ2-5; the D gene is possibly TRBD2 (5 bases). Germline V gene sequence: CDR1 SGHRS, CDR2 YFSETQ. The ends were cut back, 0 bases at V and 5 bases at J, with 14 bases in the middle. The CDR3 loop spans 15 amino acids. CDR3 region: CASSLAPTSWETQYF. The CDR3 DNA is TGCGCCAGCAGCTTGGCTCCTACTAGTTGGGAGACCCAGTACTTC.

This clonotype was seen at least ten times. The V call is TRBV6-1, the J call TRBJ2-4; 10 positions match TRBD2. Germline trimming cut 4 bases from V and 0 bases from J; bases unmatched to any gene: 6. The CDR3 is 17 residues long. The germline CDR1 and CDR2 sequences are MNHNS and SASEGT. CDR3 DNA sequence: TGTGCCAGCAGTGGGCTAGCGGGGGATCTAGCCAAAAACATTCAGTACTTC. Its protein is CASSGLAGDLAKNIQYF.

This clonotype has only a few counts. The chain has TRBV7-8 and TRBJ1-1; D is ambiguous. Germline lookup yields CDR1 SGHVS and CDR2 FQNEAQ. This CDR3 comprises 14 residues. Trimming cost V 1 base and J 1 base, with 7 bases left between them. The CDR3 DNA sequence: TGTGCCAGCAGCTTAGTGCGACAGAACACTGAAGCTTTCTTT. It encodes CASSLVRQNTEAFF. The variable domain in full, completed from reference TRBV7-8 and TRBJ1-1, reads GAGVSQSPRYKVAKRGQDVALRCDPISGHVSLFWYQQALGQGPEFLTYFQNEAQLDKSGLPSDRFFAERPEGSVSTLKIQRTQQEDSAVYLCASSLVRQNTEAFFGQGTRLTVV.

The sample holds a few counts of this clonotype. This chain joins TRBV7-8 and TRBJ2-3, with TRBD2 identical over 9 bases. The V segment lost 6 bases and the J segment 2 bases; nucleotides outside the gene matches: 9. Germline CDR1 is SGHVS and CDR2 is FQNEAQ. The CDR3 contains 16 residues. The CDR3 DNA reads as TGTGCCAGCAGTTCCCCGGCTAGCGGGGTCACAGATACGCAGTATTTT. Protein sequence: CASSSPASGVTDTQYF. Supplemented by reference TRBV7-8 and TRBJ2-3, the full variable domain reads GAGVSQSPRYKVAKRGQDVALRCDPISGHVSLFWYQQALGQGPEFLTYFQNEAQLDKSGLPSDRFFAERPEGSVSTLKIQRTQQEDSAVYLCASSSPASGVTDTQYFGPGTRLTVL.

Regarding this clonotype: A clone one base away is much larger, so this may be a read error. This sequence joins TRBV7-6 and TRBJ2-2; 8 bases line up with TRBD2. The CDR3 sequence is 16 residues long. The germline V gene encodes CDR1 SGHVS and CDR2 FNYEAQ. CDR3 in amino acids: CDSSLEAGVNTGELFF. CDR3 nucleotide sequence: TGTGACAGCAGCTTAGAAGCGGGGGTAAACACCGGGGAGCTGTTTTTT.

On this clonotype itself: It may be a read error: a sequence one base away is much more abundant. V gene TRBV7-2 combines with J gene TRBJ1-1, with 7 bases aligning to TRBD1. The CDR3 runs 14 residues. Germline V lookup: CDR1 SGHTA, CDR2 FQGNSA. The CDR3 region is CASSSQWQGVEDFF. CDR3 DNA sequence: TGTGCCAGCAGCTCCCAGTGGCAGGGGGTTGAAGATTTCTTT.

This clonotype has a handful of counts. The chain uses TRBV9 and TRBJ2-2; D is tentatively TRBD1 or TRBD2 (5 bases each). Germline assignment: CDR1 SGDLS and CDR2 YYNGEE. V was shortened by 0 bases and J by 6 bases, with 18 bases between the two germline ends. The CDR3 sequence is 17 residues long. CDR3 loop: CASSVDSGPRGPGELFF. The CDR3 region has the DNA TGTGCCAGCAGCGTAGATTCGGGGCCTCGGGGTCCCGGGGAGCTGTTTTTT. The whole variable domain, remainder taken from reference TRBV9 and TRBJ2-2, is DSGVTQTPKHLITATGQRVTLRCSPRSGDLSVYWYQQSLDQGLQFLIQYYNGEERAKGNILERFSAQQFPDLHSELNLSSLELGDSALYFCASSVDSGPRGPGELFFGEGSRLTVL.

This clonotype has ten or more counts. CDR3 sequence reads: CASSLAVRGGPYNEQFF. The CDR3 coding sequence is TGTGCCAGCAGCTTAGCGGTCCGAGGGGGGCCCTACAATGAGCAGTTCTTC. The chain joins TRBV7-8 to TRBJ2-1; D is tentatively TRBD1 or TRBD2 (6 bases each). Germline lookup yields CDR1 SGHVS and CDR2 FQNEAQ. This CDR3 is built from 17 residues. V lost 0 bases and J 2 bases, leaving 14 bases between the germline ends.

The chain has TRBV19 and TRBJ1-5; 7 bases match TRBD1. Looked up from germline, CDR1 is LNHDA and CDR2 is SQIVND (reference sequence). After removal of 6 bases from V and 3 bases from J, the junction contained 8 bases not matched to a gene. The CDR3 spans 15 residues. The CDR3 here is CASRSRGQSNQPQHF. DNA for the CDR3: TGTGCCAGTAGATCCAGGGGACAGTCCAATCAGCCCCAGCATTTT.

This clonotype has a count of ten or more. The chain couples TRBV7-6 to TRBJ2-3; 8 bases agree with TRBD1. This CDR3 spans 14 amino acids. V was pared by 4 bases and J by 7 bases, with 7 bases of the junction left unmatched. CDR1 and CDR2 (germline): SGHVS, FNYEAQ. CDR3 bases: TGTGCCAGCAGCTCAAGGACAGGGCTAAATACGCAGTATTTT. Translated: CASSSRTGLNTQYF. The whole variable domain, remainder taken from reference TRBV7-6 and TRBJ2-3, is GAGVSQSPRYKVTKRGQDVALRCDPISGHVSLYWYRQALGQGPEFLTYFNYEAQQDKSGLPNDRFSAERPEGSISTLTIQRTEQRDSAMYRCASSSRTGLNTQYFGPGTRLTVL.

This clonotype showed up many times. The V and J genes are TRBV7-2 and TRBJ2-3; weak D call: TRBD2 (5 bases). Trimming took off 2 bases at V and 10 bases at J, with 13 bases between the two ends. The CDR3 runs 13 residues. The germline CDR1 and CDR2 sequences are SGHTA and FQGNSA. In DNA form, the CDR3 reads TGTGCCAGCAGCTTAAGAGGACGGGGAGCGCAGTATTTT. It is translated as CASSLRGRGAQYF.

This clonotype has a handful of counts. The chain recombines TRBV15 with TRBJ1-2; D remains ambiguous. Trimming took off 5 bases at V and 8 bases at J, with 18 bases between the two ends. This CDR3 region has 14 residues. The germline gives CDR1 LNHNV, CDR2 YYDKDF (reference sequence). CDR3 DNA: TGTGCCACCAGCCCCCCCACAGACTATAGGGGCTACACCTTC. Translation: CATSPPTDYRGYTF.

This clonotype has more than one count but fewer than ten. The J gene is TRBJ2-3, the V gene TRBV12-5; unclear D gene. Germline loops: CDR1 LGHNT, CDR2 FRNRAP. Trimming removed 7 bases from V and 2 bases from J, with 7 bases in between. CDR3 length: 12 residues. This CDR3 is CASAIHTDTQYF. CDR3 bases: TGTGCTAGTGCCATCCACACAGATACGCAGTATTTT.

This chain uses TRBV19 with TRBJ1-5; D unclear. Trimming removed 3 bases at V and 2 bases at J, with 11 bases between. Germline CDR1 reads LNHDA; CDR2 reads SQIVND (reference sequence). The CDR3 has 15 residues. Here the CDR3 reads CASSMEGSGNQPQHF. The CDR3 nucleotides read TGTGCCAGTAGTATGGAGGGATCCGGCAATCAGCCCCAGCATTTT. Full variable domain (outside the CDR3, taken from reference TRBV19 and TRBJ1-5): DGGITQSPKYLFRKEGQNVTLSCEQNLNHDAMYWYRQDPGQGLRLIYYSQIVNDFQKGDIAEGYSVSREKKESFPLTVTSAQKNPTAFYLCASSMEGSGNQPQHFGDGTRLSIL.

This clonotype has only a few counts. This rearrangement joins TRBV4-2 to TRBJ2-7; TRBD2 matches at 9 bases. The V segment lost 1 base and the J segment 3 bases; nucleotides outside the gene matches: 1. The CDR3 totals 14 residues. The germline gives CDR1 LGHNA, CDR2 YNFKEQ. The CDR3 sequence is CASSQGLAVYEQYF. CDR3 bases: TGTGCCAGCAGCCAAGGACTAGCGGTCTACGAGCAGTACTTC.

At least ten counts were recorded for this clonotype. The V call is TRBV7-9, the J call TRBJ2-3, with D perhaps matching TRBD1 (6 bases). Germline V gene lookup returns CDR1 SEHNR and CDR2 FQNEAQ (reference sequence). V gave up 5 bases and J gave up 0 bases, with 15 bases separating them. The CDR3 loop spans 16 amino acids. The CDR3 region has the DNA TGTGCCAGCAGCCCTGGGACATCCTCTAGCACAGATACGCAGTATTTT. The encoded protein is CASSPGTSSSTDTQYF.

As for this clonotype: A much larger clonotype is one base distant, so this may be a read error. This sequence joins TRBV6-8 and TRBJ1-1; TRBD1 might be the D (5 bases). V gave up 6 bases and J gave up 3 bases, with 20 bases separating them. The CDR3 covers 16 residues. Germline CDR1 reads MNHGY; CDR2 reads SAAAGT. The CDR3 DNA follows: TGTGCCAGCAGGGAGGACAACAGGCCGCTGGACACTGAAGCTTTCTTT. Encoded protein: CASREDNRPLDTEAFF.

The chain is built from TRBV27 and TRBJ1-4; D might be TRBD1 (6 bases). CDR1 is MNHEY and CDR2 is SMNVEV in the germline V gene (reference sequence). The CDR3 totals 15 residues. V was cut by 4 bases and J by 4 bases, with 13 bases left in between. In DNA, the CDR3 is TGTGCCAGCAGTTCGAGGGGGGTCTTTAATGAAAAACTGTTTTTT. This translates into CASSSRGVFNEKLFF. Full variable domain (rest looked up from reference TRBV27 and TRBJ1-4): EAQVTQNPRYLITVTGKKLTVTCSQNMNHEYMSWYRQDPGLGLRQIYYSMNVEVTDKGDVPEGYKVSRKEKRNFPLILESPSPNQTSLYFCASSSRGVFNEKLFFGSGTQLSVL.